The 19 T cell receptor beta chains below were found in one sample sequenced in a study of blood T cell repertoires in COVID-19. Sequencing used immunoSEQ multiplex PCR; TCRdb keeps in-frame clones, though not all of them. Of some 190,000 clones listed, 80% are singletons. Sequences were obtained from peripheral blood. These TCRs come from a man aged 55 to 70 with acute or convalescent COVID-19.

The gene calls are TRBV20-1 and TRBJ2-3; D call uncertain. This CDR3 contains 11 residues. CDR1 and CDR2 from the germline V gene are DFQATT and SNEGSKA (reference sequence). Trimming took 2 bases from V and 5 from J, leaving 5 bases between them. CDR3 in amino acids: CSARTGDTQYF. The CDR3, as DNA: TGCAGTGCTAGAACCGGAGATACGCAGTATTTT.

This chain links TRBV27 with TRBJ2-2; TRBD2 aligns across 8 bases. The CDR3 consists of 15 residues. After removal of 2 bases from V and 6 bases from J, the junction contained 5 bases not matched to a gene. Per the germline V gene, CDR1 is MNHEY and CDR2 is SMNVEV (reference sequence). The CDR3 region is CASSLTGLVAGELFF. The CDR3 nucleotides are TGTGCCAGCAGTTTAACGGGACTAGTCGCCGGGGAGCTGTTTTTT.

The CDR3 protein is CASSPGLAGLQETQYF. CDR3 coding DNA: TGCGCCAGCAGCCCCGGACTAGCGGGGCTCCAAGAGACCCAGTACTTC. This chain links TRBV5-1 with TRBJ2-5, with 12 bases aligning to TRBD2. V was pared by 4 bases and J by 1 base, with 5 bases of the junction left unmatched. The germline V gene has CDR1 SGHRS and CDR2 YFSETQ. The CDR3 runs 16 residues.

This sequence joins TRBV18 and TRBJ2-2, with D unresolved. The V gene's germline CDR1 is KGHSH and CDR2 LQKENI. Trimming left V 4 bases short and J 6 bases short, with 15 bases between. The length of the CDR3 is 15 residues. The CDR3 here is CASSRRSEPSGELFF. CDR3 in DNA: TGTGCCAGCTCACGACGGAGCGAACCGTCCGGGGAGCTGTTTTTT.

The chain carries TRBV10-3 and TRBJ2-1, with 8 nucleotides matching TRBD2. After removal of 7 bases from V and 5 bases from J, the junction contained 7 bases not matched to a gene. The CDR3 contains 14 residues. CDR1 and CDR2 from the germline V gene are ENHRY and SYGVKD. The CDR3 DNA is TGTGCCATCAACGCGGGGGGACCGAACAATGAGCAGTTCTTC. This sequence encodes CAINAGGPNNEQFF.

The chain joins TRBV7-3 to TRBJ1-6, with TRBD1 identical over 7 bases. The CDR3 sequence is 17 residues long. Germline trimming cut 5 bases from V and 0 bases from J; bases unmatched to any gene: 7. CDR1 SGHTA and CDR2 FQGTGA come from the germline V gene. The CDR3 loop reads CASSRGTASSYNSPLHF. CDR3 DNA: TGTGCCAGCAGCCGAGGGACAGCTAGCTCCTATAATTCACCCCTCCACTTT. The whole variable domain, filled in from reference TRBV7-3 and TRBJ1-6, reads GAGVSQTPSNKVTEKGKYVELRCDPISGHTALYWYRQSLGQGPEFLIYFQGTGAADDSGLPNDRFFAVRPEGSVSTLKIQRTERGDSAVYLCASSRGTASSYNSPLHFGNGTRLTVT.

This rearrangement joins TRBV9 to TRBJ1-1; D gene unclear. The V end lost 3 bases, the J end lost 4 bases, and 19 bases lay between the germline ends. The CDR3 length is 16 residues. Germline assignment: CDR1 SGDLS and CDR2 YYNGEE. The CDR3 sequence: CASSDEMDFPSTEAFF. CDR3 nucleotides: TGTGCCAGCAGCGACGAAATGGACTTTCCGTCCACTGAAGCTTTCTTT.

This clone was detected only once. The gene calls are TRBV7-7 and TRBJ2-1; 10 positions agree with TRBD2. Germline CDR1 reads SSHAT; CDR2 reads FNYEAQ (reference sequence). CDR3 length equals 16 residues. J gave up 7 bases and V 1 base, and 7 bases lay outside the gene matches. The DNA for the CDR3 is TGTGCCAGCAGCTTAGAGGCTAGCGGGAGAGGGAATGAGCAGTTCTTC. It is translated as CASSLEASGRGNEQFF.

This sequence joins TRBV6-1 and TRBJ2-1; perhaps TRBD2 as D (5 bases). The V end was cut by 3 bases, the J end by 4 bases, with 7 bases between. The length of the CDR3 is 13 residues. Germline V gene sequence: CDR1 MNHNS, CDR2 SASEGT. Written as DNA, the CDR3 is TGTGCCAGCAGTGAGGGGAGATACAATGAGCAGTTCTTC. Protein: CASSEGRYNEQFF.

The chain links TRBV12-5 to TRBJ1-5; TRBD1 is a possible D gene (5 bases). The CDR3 contains 15 residues. Germline assignment: CDR1 LGHNT and CDR2 FRNRAP. Trimming shortened V by 6 bases and J by 4 bases, and 16 bases separated the two germline ends. CDR3 in DNA: TGTGCTAGTGGCCCATCATGGGGGGGTAATCAGCCCCAGCATTTT. Amino acids: CASGPSWGGNQPQHF.

This chain uses TRBV5-4 with TRBJ2-4, with TRBD2 matching over 14 bases. In germline, CDR1 is SGHNT, CDR2 YYREEE (reference sequence). CDR3 length: 16 amino acids. Trimming removed 1 base from V and 8 bases from J; junction bases left unmatched: 5. CDR3 DNA sequence: TGTGCCAGCAGCTTGCGACTAGCGGGAGGGTTGGACATTCAGTACTTC. This encodes CASSLRLAGGLDIQYF.

The genes are TRBV2 and TRBJ2-3; weak D call: TRBD1 (6 bases). The germline V gene encodes CDR1 SNHLY and CDR2 FYNNEI. The CDR3 is made up of 15 amino acids. V was trimmed by 4 bases and J by 2 bases, leaving 13 bases between them. The CDR3 DNA reads as TGTGCCAGCAGTGTGCCGGGGACATTCACAGATACGCAGTATTTT. Protein sequence: CASSVPGTFTDTQYF.

The chain couples TRBV5-1 to TRBJ2-1; TRBD1 is a possible D gene (5 bases). The length of the CDR3 is 13 residues. The V end was cut by 0 bases, the J end by 8 bases, with 9 bases between. Germline assignment: CDR1 SGHRS and CDR2 YFSETQ. The CDR3 protein is CASSLARAHEQFF. In DNA, the CDR3 is TGCGCCAGCAGCTTGGCCAGGGCGCATGAGCAGTTCTTC.

V usage is TRBV29-1 and J usage is TRBJ1-1; D perhaps matches TRBD1 (6 bases). Germline CDR1 reads SQVTM; CDR2 reads ANQGSEA. Trimming shortened V by 0 bases and J by 5 bases, and 10 bases separated the two germline ends. This CDR3 has 13 amino acids. In nucleotides, the CDR3 is TGCAGCGTTGAAGAGGACAGCCAGACTGAAGCTTTCTTT. This gives the protein CSVEEDSQTEAFF.

V usage is TRBV6-5 and J usage is TRBJ1-1; 7 bases map to TRBD1. V dropped 6 bases and J dropped 5; count of bases not matched to a gene: 12. The CDR3 has 15 amino acids. Germline-derived CDR1 and CDR2 are MNHEY and SVGAGI. CDR3: CASSQQQGWWTEAFF. The CDR3 DNA sequence: TGTGCCAGCAGCCAGCAACAGGGGTGGTGGACTGAAGCTTTCTTT.

CDR3 loop: CSVDGGSSYNEQFF. The DNA for the CDR3 is TGCAGCGTTGACGGCGGGAGCTCCTACAATGAGCAGTTCTTC. The chain combines TRBV29-1 with TRBJ2-1; 7 positions match TRBD2. CDR1 SQVTM and CDR2 ANQGSEA come from the germline V gene. This CDR3 is 14 amino acids long. With 3 bases clipped from V and 0 bases from J, the junction kept 2 bases outside the gene matches.

The chain couples TRBV6-1 to TRBJ2-3; 13 bases fit TRBD2. The CDR3 covers 18 residues. J was trimmed by 2 bases and V by 5 bases; bases with no gene match: 10. CDR1 is MNHNS and CDR2 is SASEGT in the germline V gene. Written as DNA, the CDR3 is TGTGCCAGCAGTAAAGGGACTAGCGGGGACGTGCTCACAGATACGCAGTATTTT. Translating it yields CASSKGTSGDVLTDTQYF.

The chain is built from TRBV27 and TRBJ2-7, with 7 bases lining up with TRBD1. CDR1 MNHEY and CDR2 SMNVEV come from the germline V gene (reference sequence). Unmatched junction bases numbered 19, after V lost 5 bases and J lost 9 bases. This CDR3 is built from 16 residues. As DNA, the CDR3 is TGTGCCAGCAGTAACCTCCAGGGGGATGTTTTACGAGGGCAGTACTTC. This gives the protein CASSNLQGDVLRGQYF.

V is TRBV30 and J is TRBJ1-5; D may be TRBD1 (6 bases). Germline V lookup: CDR1 GTSNPN, CDR2 SVGIG (reference sequence). V gave up 0 bases and J gave up 2 bases, with 11 bases separating them. CDR3 length equals 15 residues. CDR3: CAWSVNSGGNQPQHF. CDR3 DNA: TGTGCCTGGAGTGTAAATTCAGGGGGCAATCAGCCCCAGCATTTT.